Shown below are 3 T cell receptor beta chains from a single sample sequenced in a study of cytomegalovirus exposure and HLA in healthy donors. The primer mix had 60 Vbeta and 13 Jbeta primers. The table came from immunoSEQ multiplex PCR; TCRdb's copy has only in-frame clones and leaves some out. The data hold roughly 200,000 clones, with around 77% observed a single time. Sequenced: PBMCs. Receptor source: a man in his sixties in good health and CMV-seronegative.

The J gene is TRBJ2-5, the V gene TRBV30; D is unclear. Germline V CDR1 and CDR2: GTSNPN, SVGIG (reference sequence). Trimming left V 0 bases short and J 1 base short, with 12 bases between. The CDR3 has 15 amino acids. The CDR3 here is CAWSVLGQAQETQYF. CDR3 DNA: TGTGCCTGGAGTGTACTGGGCCAGGCCCAAGAGACCCAGTACTTC.

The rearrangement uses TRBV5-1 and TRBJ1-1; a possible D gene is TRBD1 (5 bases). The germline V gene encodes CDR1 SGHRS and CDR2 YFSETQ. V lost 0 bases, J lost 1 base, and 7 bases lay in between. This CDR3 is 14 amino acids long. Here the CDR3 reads CASSLARANTEAFF. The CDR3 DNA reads TGCGCCAGCAGCTTGGCCAGGGCGAACACTGAAGCTTTCTTT.

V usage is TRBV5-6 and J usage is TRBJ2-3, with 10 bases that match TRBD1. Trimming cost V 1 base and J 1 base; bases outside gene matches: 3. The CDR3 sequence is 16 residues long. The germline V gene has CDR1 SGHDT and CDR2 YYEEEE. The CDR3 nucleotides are TGTGCCAGCAGCTTGCCCGGGACAGGGGGCACAGATACGCAGTATTTT. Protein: CASSLPGTGGTDTQYF.